The 32 T cell receptor beta chains in this list originate from one sample, sequenced in a study of blood T cell repertoires in COVID-19. Produced via immunoSEQ multiplex PCR; TCRdb's table is partial and in-frame only. The sample carries under 150,000 clones, about 75% recorded once. Material: peripheral blood. The receptor source for this set is an elderly man with acute or convalescent COVID-19.

The rearrangement links TRBV27 to TRBJ2-5; perhaps TRBD2 as D (5 bases). The CDR3 runs to 13 residues. V lost 6 bases and J lost 7, with 15 bases in between. Germline CDR1 MNHEY, CDR2 SMNVEV (reference sequence). The CDR3 bases are TGTGCCAGCAGGGCCTTAATAAGCGGGACCCAGTACTTC. Translating gives CASRALISGTQYF.

The chain links TRBV14 to TRBJ2-1; TRBD1 agrees at 8 bases. This CDR3 spans 18 amino acids. Trimming at V came to 0 bases and at J to 4 bases, leaving 11 bases not matched to a gene. CDR1 and CDR2 from the germline V gene are SGHDN and FVKESK. The CDR3 sequence: CASSQDFGTGQAYNEQFF. CDR3 bases: TGTGCCAGCAGCCAAGATTTCGGTACGGGACAGGCGTACAATGAGCAGTTCTTC.

The rearrangement links TRBV6-2 or TRBV6-3 to TRBJ1-5; 7 bases match TRBD1. Germline V lookup: CDR1 MNHEY, CDR2 SVGEGT. Trimming took 4 bases from V and 4 from J; bases not matched to a gene: 10. The CDR3 has 16 residues. The CDR3 sequence is CASSSLLDRLNQPQHF. Here the CDR3 DNA reads TGTGCCAGCAGTTCCCTCCTGGACAGGCTAAATCAGCCCCAGCATTTT.

This rearrangement joins TRBV7-2 to TRBJ1-1; tentatively, D is TRBD1 (6 bases). The germline V gene encodes CDR1 SGHTA and CDR2 FQGNSA. CDR3 size: 16 residues. V was pared by 0 bases and J by 5 bases, with 16 bases between. CDR3 loop: CASSLANIGGSTEAFF. The CDR3 coding sequence is TGTGCCAGCAGCTTAGCGAACATAGGGGGTTCAACTGAAGCTTTCTTT.

The chain combines TRBV6-1 with TRBJ2-7; 7 bases are shared with TRBD1. Germline-derived CDR1 and CDR2 are MNHNS and SASEGT. The V gene end was trimmed by 0 bases and the J gene end by 2 bases; junction bases not matched to a gene: 10. The CDR3 extends over 17 amino acids. The DNA of the CDR3 is TGTGCCAGCAGTGAAGCAATTCCCGGGACAGTCACCTACGAGCAGTACTTC. It yields the protein CASSEAIPGTVTYEQYF.

The chain links TRBV7-9 to TRBJ2-1; 8 positions match TRBD2. V shed 0 bases and J 9 bases; nucleotides not matched to a gene: 7. This CDR3 contains 15 residues. CDR1 is SEHNR, CDR2 FQNEAQ, per germline (reference sequence). In DNA form, the CDR3 reads TGTGCCAGCAGCTTAGCCACGGGACTAGGAAGTGAGCAGTTCTTC. Its protein product is CASSLATGLGSEQFF.

This sequence joins TRBV12-3 or TRBV12-4 and TRBJ1-2, with a possible D match to TRBD1 (5 bases). This CDR3 has 13 residues. V was trimmed by 1 base and J by 8 bases, leaving 11 bases between them. The CDR3 nucleotides are TGTGCCAGCAGTTTAGTGGAGGGGCGAGGCTACACCTTC. It translates to CASSLVEGRGYTF.

This chain connects TRBV18 to TRBJ1-1; 7 bases match TRBD1. The CDR3 has 17 amino acids. Trimming cost V 0 bases and J 5 bases; bases outside gene matches: 12. Per the germline V gene, CDR1 is KGHSH and CDR2 is LQKENI. The CDR3 reads CASSPPGFRTGITEAFF. In DNA, the CDR3 is TGTGCCAGCTCACCACCGGGGTTTCGGACAGGTATTACTGAAGCTTTCTTT.

CDR3 nucleotide sequence: TGTGCCAGCAGCGTAGAGGCCCTCGCAGGGTCACCCCTCCACTTT. It encodes CASSVEALAGSPLHF. The chain recombines TRBV9 with TRBJ1-6, with D perhaps matching TRBD1 (5 bases). The V gene's germline CDR1 is SGDLS and CDR2 YYNGEE. Trimming removed 0 bases from V and 10 bases from J, with 14 bases in between. The CDR3 is 15 amino acids.

The rearrangement joins TRBV18 to TRBJ1-2; TRBD1 matches 7 bases. After removal of 1 base from V and 6 bases from J, the junction contained 8 bases not matched to a gene. CDR3 length: 15 amino acids. The germline V gene has CDR1 KGHSH and CDR2 LQKENI. CDR3 in DNA: TGTGCCAGCTCACCACGGACAGGCGACTCGGATGGCTACACCTTC. Protein product: CASSPRTGDSDGYTF.

The gene calls are TRBV5-5 and TRBJ1-5, with a tentative D call TRBD1 (5 bases). Trimming removed 1 base from V and 0 bases from J, with 8 bases in between. Germline V gives CDR1 SGHKS, CDR2 YYEKEE (reference sequence). The CDR3 is 15 residues long. For the CDR3, the DNA is TGTGCCAGCAGCTTGTCGGGGGATAGCAATCAGCCCCAGCATTTT. Its translation: CASSLSGDSNQPQHF.

The J gene is TRBJ1-1, the V gene TRBV19; D gene uncertain. Germline V gene data show CDR1 as LNHDA and CDR2 as SQIVND (reference sequence). V lost 4 bases to trimming and J lost 9 bases, with 15 bases between them. This CDR3 comprises 13 residues. As DNA, the CDR3 is TGTGCCAGTAGTACCGAAGCCCGGGGTCAAGCTTTCTTT. Translated: CASSTEARGQAFF. The full variable domain, in which reference TRBV19 and TRBJ1-1 provide the parts outside the CDR3, is DGGITQSPKYLFRKEGQNVTLSCEQNLNHDAMYWYRQDPGQGLRLIYYSQIVNDFQKGDIAEGYSVSREKKESFPLTVTSAQKNPTAFYLCASSTEARGQAFFGQGTRLTVV.

A few counts support this clone. The chain combines TRBV7-9 with TRBJ2-7; tentatively, D is TRBD2 (6 bases). Trimming removed 7 bases at V and 5 bases at J, with 15 bases between. This CDR3 is built from 13 residues. Germline V gene sequence: CDR1 SEHNR, CDR2 FQNEAQ (reference sequence). CDR3 sequence reads: CASTTGGANEQYF. The CDR3 DNA is TGTGCCAGCACGACCGGAGGGGCTAACGAGCAGTACTTC.

The J gene is TRBJ2-5, the V gene TRBV9, with D possibly TRBD2 on 5 matching bases. The V end was cut by 7 bases, the J end by 1 base, with 11 bases between. The CDR3 consists of 13 residues. Germline CDR1 SGDLS, CDR2 YYNGEE. This CDR3 reads CASGKGSQETQYF. The CDR3 DNA follows: TGTGCCAGCGGTAAAGGGAGCCAAGAGACCCAGTACTTC.

This sequence joins TRBV15 and TRBJ2-7, with D perhaps TRBD1 (5 bases). Trimming took off 4 bases at V and 2 bases at J, with 18 bases between the two ends. Germline CDR1 and CDR2: LNHNV and YYDKDF (reference sequence). The CDR3 has 16 residues. As DNA, the CDR3 is TGTGCCACCAGCACTCTAGGGCAGGGAAGGACCTACGAGCAGTACTTC. Encoded protein: CATSTLGQGRTYEQYF.

This rearrangement joins TRBV7-6 to TRBJ2-6; 12 nucleotides match TRBD2. V was pared by 5 bases and J by 2 bases, with 4 bases of the junction left unmatched. Looked up from germline, CDR1 is SGHVS and CDR2 is FNYEAQ. The CDR3 is 17 amino acids. CDR3 protein: CASSTLAGGAGANVLTF. In DNA form, the CDR3 reads TGTGCCAGCAGCACACTAGCGGGAGGTGCTGGGGCCAACGTCCTGACTTTC.

This clone was counted many times. The chain couples TRBV15 to TRBJ1-2, with no clear D. V lost 0 bases and J 0 bases, leaving 11 bases between the germline ends. The CDR3 length is 16 residues. CDR1 is LNHNV and CDR2 is YYDKDF in the germline V gene (reference sequence). CDR3 DNA sequence: TGTGCCACCAGCAGAGATATGGCCAGAACTAACTATGGCTACACCTTC. Translation: CATSRDMARTNYGYTF. Drawing the rest from reference TRBV15 and TRBJ1-2, the complete variable domain is DAMVIQNPRYQVTQFGKPVTLSCSQTLNHNVMYWYQQKSSQAPKLLFHYYDKDFNNEADTPDNFQSRRPNTSFCFLDIRSPGLGDTAMYLCATSRDMARTNYGYTFGSGTRLTVV.

The chain is built from TRBV5-1 and TRBJ2-7, with D perhaps TRBD2 (5 bases). V shed 1 base and J shed 2 bases, with 10 bases lying between them. The CDR3 covers 14 residues. Germline loops: CDR1 SGHRS, CDR2 YFSETQ. The CDR3 nucleotides read TGCGCCAGCAGCTTGAATGCGGGCACCTACGAGCAGTACTTC. This gives the protein CASSLNAGTYEQYF.

This clone was seen once. V is TRBV29-1 and J is TRBJ1-3, with TRBD1 identical over 11 bases. The CDR3 totals 15 residues. Per the germline V gene, CDR1 is SQVTM and CDR2 is ANQGSEA. J lost 2 bases, V lost 6 bases, and 6 bases had no gene match. The CDR3 nucleotides read TGCAGCGTGGCGGGACAGGGGGTTACTGGAAACACCATATATTTT. Amino acid sequence: CSVAGQGVTGNTIYF.

The count of this clone is one. CDR3 coding DNA: TGTGCCAGCAGCCCGGACCCGGGGGCTAACTATGGCTACACCTTC. Protein sequence: CASSPDPGANYGYTF. The rearrangement links TRBV4-2 to TRBJ1-2, with D maybe TRBD1 (5 bases). The CDR3 spans 15 residues. The germline V and J ends were trimmed by 4 bases and 0 bases, with 12 bases remaining between them. Germline assignment: CDR1 LGHNA and CDR2 YNFKEQ.

The J gene is TRBJ2-7, the V gene TRBV6-5; 11 bases are shared with TRBD1. There are 15 residues in the CDR3. Germline assignment: CDR1 MNHEY and CDR2 SVGAGI. V dropped 0 bases and J dropped 6; count of bases not matched to a gene: 4. CDR3 loop: CASSYSTGTGGEQYF. DNA for the CDR3: TGTGCCAGCAGTTACTCGACCGGGACAGGGGGCGAGCAGTACTTC.

This clone is a singleton in its sample. A junction boundary mismatches the germline segment, possibly from a read error. The rearrangement joins TRBV5-4 to TRBJ2-5, with D tentatively TRBD1 or TRBD2 (5 bases each). The CDR3 covers 12 residues. The germline V gene has CDR1 SGHNT and CDR2 YYREEE (reference sequence). CDR3 bases: TGTGCCAGCAACTTGAGGGGAGAGACCCAGTACTTC. Amino acid sequence: CASNLRGETQYF.

V and J are TRBV5-6 and TRBJ2-7, with TRBD1 identical over 7 bases. V trimming: 4 bases; J trimming: 5 bases; junction bases outside the gene matches: 3. Looked up from germline, CDR1 is SGHDT and CDR2 is YYEEEE. CDR3 length: 12 residues. The CDR3 region is CASSRDSDEQYF. Here the CDR3 DNA reads TGTGCCAGCAGCCGGGACAGTGACGAGCAGTACTTC.

For the CDR3, the DNA is TGCGCCAGCAGCGGACAGGGGGCTTATACCGGGGAGCTGTTTTTT. As protein: CASSGQGAYTGELFF. The rearrangement uses TRBV5-1 and TRBJ2-2; 11 bases match TRBD1. The CDR3 is made up of 15 amino acids. The J segment lost 5 bases and the V segment lost 4 bases, leaving 4 bases of the junction unmatched. From germline, CDR1 is SGHRS and CDR2 YFSETQ.

With respect to this clone: At one end, the junction sequence differs from germline, possibly due to a read error. The chain recombines TRBV7-2 with TRBJ2-1, with D perhaps TRBD1 (7 bases). Germline V gives CDR1 SGHTA, CDR2 FQGNSA. This CDR3 is built from 15 residues. In DNA form, the CDR3 reads TGTGCCAGCAGATTAGGAGGGGGCAGGTACAATGAGCAGTTCTTC. Its translation: CASRLGGGRYNEQFF.

This chain connects TRBV5-1 to TRBJ2-6; possible D gene TRBD2, 5 bases. V lost 2 bases, J lost 9 bases, and 15 bases lay in between. From germline, CDR1 is SGHRS and CDR2 YFSETQ. The CDR3 is 15 residues long. The CDR3 nucleotides read TGCGCCAGCAGCTTAAGTGCCAAAGAGGGCAACGTCCTGACTTTC. This gives the protein CASSLSAKEGNVLTF.

J is TRBJ1-1 and V is TRBV9; 8 bases map to TRBD1. The CDR3 totals 13 residues. With V trimmed by 4 bases and J by 4 bases, 3 bases remained unmatched. The germline V gene encodes CDR1 SGDLS and CDR2 YYNGEE. CDR3 in amino acids: CASSYGQGTEAFF. DNA for the CDR3: TGTGCCAGCAGCTATGGACAGGGCACTGAAGCTTTCTTT. The whole variable domain, filled in from reference TRBV9 and TRBJ1-1, reads DSGVTQTPKHLITATGQRVTLRCSPRSGDLSVYWYQQSLDQGLQFLIQYYNGEERAKGNILERFSAQQFPDLHSELNLSSLELGDSALYFCASSYGQGTEAFFGQGTRLTVV.

This sequence joins TRBV27 and TRBJ2-7, with 8 bases aligning to TRBD1. Germline values: CDR1 MNHEY, CDR2 SMNVEV (reference sequence). With 5 bases clipped from V and 5 bases from J, the junction kept 11 bases outside the gene matches. The CDR3 is 15 residues long. Written as DNA, the CDR3 is TGTGCCAGCAGTCCCTGGACAGGGAAGTTCCACGAGCAGTACTTC. This translates into CASSPWTGKFHEQYF.

The rearrangement uses TRBV5-6 and TRBJ2-3, with D tentatively TRBD2 (5 bases). V was clipped by 6 bases and J by 8 bases, with 10 bases between them. Germline values: CDR1 SGHDT, CDR2 YYEEEE. The CDR3 sequence is 11 residues long. CDR3 nucleotide sequence: TGTGCCAGCAACCTCGGAGGTACGCAGTATTTT. It encodes CASNLGGTQYF.

This clone was seen only a few times. The rearrangement links TRBV7-8 to TRBJ1-4, with D perhaps TRBD1 (5 bases). CDR1 and CDR2 (germline): SGHVS, FQNEAQ. The CDR3 extends over 19 amino acids. V was shortened by 2 bases and J by 3 bases, with 22 bases between the two germline ends. The CDR3 region has the DNA TGTGCCAGCAGCTTAAGGTCCGGGCAGGGTCTCATTGCTAATGAAAAACTGTTTTTT. It specifies CASSLRSGQGLIANEKLFF.

The chain has TRBV7-8 and TRBJ1-1, with 8 bases fitting TRBD1. The CDR3 runs 14 residues. Germline CDR1 and CDR2: SGHVS and FQNEAQ. V was clipped by 1 base and J by 4 bases; unmatched bases: 2. The CDR3 sequence is CASSLVDRGTEAFF. The CDR3 DNA is TGTGCCAGCAGCTTAGTCGACAGGGGCACTGAAGCTTTCTTT.

The chain carries TRBV27 and TRBJ1-6, with D unresolved. CDR1 and CDR2 from the germline V gene are MNHEY and SMNVEV (reference sequence). Trimming took off 11 bases at V and 7 bases at J, with 3 bases between the two ends. The CDR3 length is 9 residues. The CDR3 DNA follows: TGTGCCGGCAATTCACCCCTCCACTTT. This translates into CAGNSPLHF.